A single sample gave rise to the 20 T cell receptor beta chains below, sequenced in a study of cytomegalovirus exposure and HLA in healthy donors. 13 Jbeta primers and 60 Vbeta primers were used for the PCR. Only in-frame clones appear in the TCRdb table, and some are missing; sequencing was by immunoSEQ multiplex PCR. The sample has some 110,000 clones, over 60% seen once. Sequencing was done on a sample of PBMCs. The receptors come from a woman under 30 in good health and CMV-seropositive.

The chain joins TRBV30 to TRBJ1-1, with 12 bases aligning to TRBD1. The germline V gene encodes CDR1 GTSNPN and CDR2 SVGIG (reference sequence). The V and J ends lost 1 base and 0 bases, in that order; junction bases with no gene match: 6. The CDR3 loop spans 17 amino acids. In DNA, the CDR3 is TGTGCCTGGAGTGGGGACAGGGGGCCTTACATGAACACTGAAGCTTTCTTT. This codes for CAWSGDRGPYMNTEAFF.

This clone showed up just a few times. This rearrangement joins TRBV5-4 to TRBJ1-2; TRBD1 matches at 10 bases. Germline V CDR1 and CDR2: SGHNT, YYREEE (reference sequence). The CDR3 extends over 14 amino acids. Trimming removed 0 bases from V and 12 bases from J; junction bases left unmatched: 8. CDR3 sequence reads: CASSLDRDRGEDTF. In nucleotides, the CDR3 is TGTGCCAGCAGCTTGGACCGGGACAGGGGTGAGGACACCTTC.

The rearrangement uses TRBV5-4 and TRBJ1-1; TRBD1 aligns across 7 bases. The V gene end was trimmed by 4 bases and the J gene end by 9 bases; junction bases not matched to a gene: 12. The germline CDR1 and CDR2 sequences are SGHNT and YYREEE (reference sequence). The CDR3 consists of 14 residues. CDR3 DNA: TGTGCCAGCAGCCCCGACAGGGAGGCTCTTCAAGCTTTCTTT. Amino acids: CASSPDREALQAFF.

J is TRBJ1-1 and V is TRBV18; D may be TRBD1 (6 bases). The CDR3 sequence is 17 residues long. V was shortened by 1 base and J by 2 bases, with 17 bases between the two germline ends. Germline V CDR1 and CDR2: KGHSH, LQKENI. DNA for the CDR3: TGTGCCAGCTCACCACGAGGGACAACGGAATCAAACACTGAAGCTTTCTTT. Amino acids: CASSPRGTTESNTEAFF.

V and J are TRBV2 and TRBJ2-7; D may be TRBD2 (5 bases). The CDR3 extends over 14 amino acids. Trimming pared 7 bases from V and 7 bases from J, leaving 20 bases between. Germline loops: CDR1 SNHLY, CDR2 FYNNEI. The CDR3 DNA reads TGTGCCAGCATTCCCGGCGGGCTCCCTCTGGAGCAGTACTTC. Translated, it gives CASIPGGLPLEQYF.

The V gene is TRBV13, the J gene TRBJ2-7; a possible D gene is TRBD1 (5 bases). The CDR3 loop spans 15 amino acids. The V end was cut by 6 bases, the J end by 6 bases, with 21 bases between. Germline CDR1 PRHDT, CDR2 FYEKMQ (reference sequence). CDR3 bases: TGTGCCAGCAGTCGAACAGGAGCCGGGTTGGGCGAGCAGTACTTC. Translating gives CASSRTGAGLGEQYF.

The rearrangement joins TRBV15 to TRBJ1-4; D remains unclear. The CDR3 is made up of 14 amino acids. V gave up 1 base and J gave up 5 bases, with 8 bases separating them. Germline V CDR1 and CDR2: LNHNV, YYDKDF (reference sequence). CDR3 coding DNA: TGTGCCACCAGCAGAGCTCGCAGGAATGAAAAACTGTTTTTT. Amino acids: CATSRARRNEKLFF.

The chain links TRBV7-6 to TRBJ2-7; a weak D match, TRBD2 (6 bases). Trimming took off 5 bases at V and 2 bases at J, with 16 bases between the two ends. Germline CDR1 SGHVS, CDR2 FNYEAQ. The length of the CDR3 is 15 residues. CDR3 region: CASSPAGGGAYEQYF. As DNA, the CDR3 is TGTGCCAGCAGCCCCGCCGGAGGAGGGGCCTACGAGCAGTACTTC.

The V and J genes are TRBV5-1 and TRBJ2-2; D may be TRBD1 (5 bases). The CDR3 sequence is 15 residues long. Germline V gene lookup returns CDR1 SGHRS and CDR2 YFSETQ. V was trimmed by 7 bases and J by 0 bases, leaving 13 bases between them. CDR3 bases: TGCGCCAGCTCCACACAGGTGGCGAACACCGGGGAGCTGTTTTTT. Translating it yields CASSTQVANTGELFF.

The chain recombines TRBV5-1 with TRBJ1-1; 7 nucleotides align to TRBD1. The CDR3 totals 14 residues. Germline V gene sequence: CDR1 SGHRS, CDR2 YFSETQ. With V trimmed by 2 bases and J by 3 bases, 4 bases remained unmatched. The CDR3 loop reads CASSFSQGDTEAFF. The CDR3 DNA reads as TGCGCCAGCAGCTTCTCTCAGGGGGACACTGAAGCTTTCTTT.

The CDR3 loop is CASSDRGRANQPQHF. Here the CDR3 DNA reads TGTGCCAGCAGTGATCGAGGGCGCGCGAATCAGCCCCAGCATTTT. The V and J genes are TRBV6-1 and TRBJ1-5, with D unresolved. Germline V CDR1 and CDR2: MNHNS, SASEGT. The CDR3 extends over 15 amino acids. Trimming stripped 3 bases from V and 4 bases from J, with 13 bases between.

The CDR3 loop is CASSEVPGSSYNEQFF. DNA for the CDR3: TGTGCCAGCAGTGAAGTGCCGGGGAGCTCCTACAATGAGCAGTTCTTC. The chain links TRBV6-1 to TRBJ2-1; D may be TRBD2 (5 bases). In germline, CDR1 is MNHNS, CDR2 SASEGT. Trimming removed 1 base at V and 0 bases at J, with 10 bases between. The CDR3 runs to 16 residues.

V usage is TRBV10-3 and J usage is TRBJ2-2; perhaps TRBD2 as D (6 bases). The V gene's germline CDR1 is ENHRY and CDR2 SYGVKD. This CDR3 region has 14 residues. V gave up 8 bases and J gave up 0 bases, with 10 bases separating them. The DNA of the CDR3 is TGTGCCATCCCCCTAGCGTCGAACACCGGGGAGCTGTTTTTT. It yields the protein CAIPLASNTGELFF.

CDR3 region: CASSEPGQKAFF. The CDR3 DNA follows: TGCGCCAGCAGTGAACCGGGACAGAAAGCTTTCTTT. The V gene is TRBV10-1, the J gene TRBJ1-1, with 7 nucleotides matching TRBD1. CDR3 size: 12 residues. The germline V gene encodes CDR1 WNHNN and CDR2 SYGVQD (reference sequence). V shed 3 bases and J 9 bases; nucleotides not matched to a gene: 4.

The chain recombines TRBV21-1 with TRBJ1-2; the table's TRBD1 call for D was not verified on the DNA. TRBV21-1 constitutes a pseudogene. CDR3 length: 12 amino acids. CDR3 amino acids: CATLGQAYGYTF. The CDR3 DNA follows: TGTGCCACCCTGGGACAAGCTTATGGCTACACCTTC.

The chain combines TRBV5-4 with TRBJ2-5; 9 bases agree with TRBD1. CDR3 size: 16 residues. With V trimmed by 4 bases and J by 5 bases, 12 bases remained unmatched. Germline CDR1 SGHNT, CDR2 YYREEE (reference sequence). CDR3 DNA sequence: TGTGCCAGCAGCGCATATTCCGGGACAGGGTGGGAGACCCAGTACTTC. Translation gives CASSAYSGTGWETQYF. Combining the CDR3 with reference TRBV5-4 and TRBJ2-5 gives the whole variable domain ETGVTQSPTHLIKTRGQQVTLRCSSQSGHNTVSWYQQALGQGPQFIFQYYREEENGRGNFPPRFSGLQFPNYSSELNVNALELDDSALYLCASSAYSGTGWETQYFGPGTRLLVL.

The rearrangement uses TRBV5-1 and TRBJ2-5; 14 bases are a match to TRBD2. The CDR3 sequence is 20 residues long. V shed 4 bases and J 3 bases; nucleotides not matched to a gene: 17. Germline V gene sequence: CDR1 SGHRS, CDR2 YFSETQ. In DNA, the CDR3 is TGCGCCAGCAGCATTGGTTGGACTAGCGGGAGGCGACGGGTGGAAGAGACCCAGTACTTC. This encodes CASSIGWTSGRRRVEETQYF. Drawing the rest from reference TRBV5-1 and TRBJ2-5, the complete variable domain is KAGVTQTPRYLIKTRGQQVTLSCSPISGHRSVSWYQQTPGQGLQFLFEYFSETQRNKGNFPGRFSGRQFSNSRSEMNVSTLELGDSALYLCASSIGWTSGRRRVEETQYFGPGTRLLVL.

The rearrangement joins TRBV7-2 to TRBJ2-1, with a tentative D call TRBD1 (6 bases). Trimming took 4 bases from V and 8 from J, leaving 15 bases between them. The CDR3 runs to 14 residues. The germline gives CDR1 SGHTA, CDR2 FQGNSA. CDR3 residues: CASSYDRFSDEQFF. The CDR3 DNA reads TGTGCCAGCAGCTACGACAGGTTTTCGGATGAGCAGTTCTTC. Full variable domain (missing parts from reference TRBV7-2 and TRBJ2-1): GAGVSQSPSNKVTEKGKDVELRCDPISGHTALYWYRQSLGQGLEFLIYFQGNSAPDKSGLPSDRFSAERTGGSVSTLTIQRTQQEDSAVYLCASSYDRFSDEQFFGPGTRLTVL.

This chain connects TRBV7-8 to TRBJ1-1; a weak D match, TRBD1 (5 bases). CDR3 length: 13 residues. Germline V gene sequence: CDR1 SGHVS, CDR2 FQNEAQ. Trimming left V 4 bases short and J 5 bases short, with 11 bases between. For the CDR3, the DNA is TGTGCCAGCAGCTCCAGGGTTGGAACTGAAGCTTTCTTT. Encoded protein: CASSSRVGTEAFF.

The V and J genes are TRBV5-1 and TRBJ2-3; TRBD1 might be the D (6 bases). V gave up 2 bases and J gave up 3 bases, with 13 bases separating them. Germline V gene lookup returns CDR1 SGHRS and CDR2 YFSETQ. This CDR3 has 15 amino acids. CDR3 protein: CASSLPQGRTDTQYF. In nucleotides, the CDR3 is TGCGCCAGCAGCTTACCACAGGGTAGGACAGATACGCAGTATTTT.